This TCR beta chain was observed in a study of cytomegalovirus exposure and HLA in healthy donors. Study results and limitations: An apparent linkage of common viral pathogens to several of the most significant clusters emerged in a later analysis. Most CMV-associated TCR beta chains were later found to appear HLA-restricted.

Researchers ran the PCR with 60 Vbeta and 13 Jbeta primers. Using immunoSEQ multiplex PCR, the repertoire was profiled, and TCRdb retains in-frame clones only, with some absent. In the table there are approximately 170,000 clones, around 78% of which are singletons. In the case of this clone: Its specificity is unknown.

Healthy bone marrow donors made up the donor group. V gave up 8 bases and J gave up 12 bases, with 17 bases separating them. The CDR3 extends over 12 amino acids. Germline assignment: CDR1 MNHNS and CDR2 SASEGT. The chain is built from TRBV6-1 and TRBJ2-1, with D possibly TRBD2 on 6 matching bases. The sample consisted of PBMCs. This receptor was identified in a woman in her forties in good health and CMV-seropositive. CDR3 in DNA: TGTGCCAGCGGGGGGTGGAGCGGACCGCAGTTCTTC. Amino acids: CASGGWSGPQFF.